This record looks at one T cell receptor beta chain sequence and its context. The data were obtained in a study of blood T cell repertoires in COVID-19. Across the study: The United States, Italy and Spain were the sources of the acute and convalescent COVID-19 samples. Nucleic acid was either cDNA or gDNA, and it came from T cells, B-cell-depleted T cells, or PBMCs.

Trimming took off 5 bases at V and 6 bases at J, with 10 bases between the two ends. CDR1 is SQVTM and CDR2 is ANQGSEA in the germline V gene. The CDR3 is 11 residues long. Source study methods: Amplification of reference gene primers provided the estimated nucleated cell counts. Sequencing used immunoSEQ multiplex PCR; TCRdb keeps in-frame clones, though not all of them. D and trimming come from the DNA, and the V and J calls and clone size come from that table. This sample yields approximately 230,000 clones, of which 86% are seen a single time; over 2% belongs to the top ten. This chain links TRBV29-1 with TRBJ1-2; D is ambiguous. Sequences were obtained from peripheral blood. This TCR came from a man younger than 45 who had recovered from COVID-19. The CDR3 protein is CSVNPNDGYTF. CDR3 nucleotide sequence: TGCAGCGTTAATCCCAATGATGGCTACACCTTC.